Described below is a single T cell receptor (beta chain) sequence and its context. Antigen unknown. CDR3 length equals 13 residues. V lost 2 bases to trimming and J lost 1 base, with 7 bases between them. CDR1 is SGHNT, CDR2 YYREEE, per germline (reference sequence). The repertoire was sequenced with immunoSEQ multiplex PCR; TCRdb's copy has only in-frame clones and lacks some. There are roughly 5,900 clones in the sample; 88% occur only once, and approximately 19% lies in the top ten. The data derive from a study of STAT3 mutations in large granular lymphocyte leukemia. As for the study in general: Roughly 44% of treated T-LGLL patients showed hematologic response to immunosuppression.

Study observations and caveats: Every T-LGLL patient had at least one immunodominant TCRbeta clonotype.

The sequenced material came from PBMCs. This clonotype was obtained from a human donor with T large granular lymphocyte leukemia. Some clones in this sample may be carry-over from other donors' samples. This sequence joins TRBV5-4 and TRBJ2-7; D remains ambiguous. Written as DNA, the CDR3 is TGTGCCAGCAGCTTCTCCCGATCCTACGAGCAGTACTTC. Translation gives CASSFSRSYEQYF.